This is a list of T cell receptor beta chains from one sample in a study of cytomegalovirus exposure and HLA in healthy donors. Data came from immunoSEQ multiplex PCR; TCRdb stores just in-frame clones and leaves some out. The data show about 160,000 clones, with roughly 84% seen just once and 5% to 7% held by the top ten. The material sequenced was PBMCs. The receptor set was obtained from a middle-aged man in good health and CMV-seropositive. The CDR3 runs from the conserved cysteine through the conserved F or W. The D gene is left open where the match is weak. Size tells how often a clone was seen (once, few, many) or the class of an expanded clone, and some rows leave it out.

TGTGCCAGCAGTCTAAATGGGGCTAGGGCTTTCTTT CASSLNGARAFF once TRBJ1-1 12 NA TRBV7-2
TGTGCCAGCAGTTACACGGGAAAACGGTATGGCTACACCTTC CASSYTGKRYGYTF NA TRBJ1-2 14 NA TRBV6-5
TGTGCCAGCAGTAATGGACAGGGCACAGATACGCAGTATTTT CASSNGQGTDTQYF NA TRBJ2-3 14 TRBD1 TRBV7-3
TGTGCCAGCAGCTACCATCGACAGGGTGTAACTCAGCCCCAGCATTTT CASSYHRQGVTQPQHF NA TRBJ1-5 16 TRBD1 TRBV5-8
TGTGCCAGCAGCGTAGAAAGCTCGGGACTAGCGGGAAGCACAGATACGCAGTATTTT CASSVESSGLAGSTDTQYF NA TRBJ2-3 19 TRBD2 TRBV9
TGTGCCAGCAGTTTAATATCGAGCATGGGCACAGATACGCAGTATTTT CASSLISSMGTDTQYF NA TRBJ2-3 16 NA TRBV27
TGTGCCAGCAGCGTACTTCCAGGGGGCGTCGAGCAGTACTTC CASSVLPGGVEQYF NA TRBJ2-7 14 TRBD1 TRBV7-9
TGTGCCAGTAGTATAGGAACGTGGACACCCGTAGCAACAGATACGCAGTATTTT CASSIGTWTPVATDTQYF once TRBJ2-3 18 NA TRBV19
TGTGCCAGCAGTAGGGACAGCCCGAACACTGAAGCTTTCTTT CASSRDSPNTEAFF NA TRBJ1-1 14 TRBD1 TRBV2
TGTGCCAGCAGCCCGGACACCGAAGAGACCCAGTACTTC CASSPDTEETQYF NA TRBJ2-5 13 NA TRBV7-6
TGTGCCAGCAGCCTCGGGACAGGATCTAATTCACCCCTCCACTTT CASSLGTGSNSPLHF NA TRBJ1-6 15 TRBD1 TRBV7-3
TGTGCCAGCAGCCAAACTAGCTCCTACAATGAGCAGTTCTTC CASSQTSSYNEQFF NA TRBJ2-1 14 NA TRBV5-4
TGTGCCAGTAGTTCGATAGCGGGAGCAGGCCCAGATACGCAGTATTTT CASSSIAGAGPDTQYF NA TRBJ2-3 16 TRBD2 TRBV19
TGTGCCAGCAGCCCTTCCGACTTGGTCGGAAAGACCCAGTACTTC CASSPSDLVGKTQYF NA TRBJ2-5 15 NA TRBV11-2
TGTGCCAGCACTCGAGCGGGGGACCTCTACAATGAGCAGTTCTTC CASTRAGDLYNEQFF NA TRBJ2-1 15 TRBD2 TRBV2
TGCGCCAGCAGCTTGATGACTTCCAAGAGCTCCTACAATGAGCAGTTCTTC CASSLMTSKSSYNEQFF NA TRBJ2-1 17 NA TRBV5-1
TGTGCCAGCAGCCCCGCAGGGGCGAACACAGATACGCAGTATTTT CASSPAGANTDTQYF NA TRBJ2-3 15 NA TRBV5-4
TGCGCCAGCAGTGAACCGGGGTTAAGGGATGAGCAGTTCTTC CASSEPGLRDEQFF few TRBJ2-1 14 NA TRBV10-1
TGCGCCAGCAGTCCCGGGGCGGGATTCACAGATACGCAGTATTTT CASSPGAGFTDTQYF NA TRBJ2-3 15 NA TRBV10-1
TGTGCCAGCAGTGCCCGACTAGCGAAAGACGAGCAGTACTTC CASSARLAKDEQYF NA TRBJ2-7 14 TRBD2 TRBV6-4
TGTGCCAGCAGGGTCCAGAGCGGGGGAGTCGATATGTCCCAGTACTTC CASRVQSGGVDMSQYF NA TRBJ2-5 16 TRBD2 TRBV2
TGTGCCAGCGGACAGTATTCCTCTAGCACAGATACGCAGTATTTT CASGQYSSSTDTQYF NA TRBJ2-3 15 NA TRBV25-1
TGTGCCAGCAGCTTGCAGGGGCGAAACAATGAGCAGTTCTTC CASSLQGRNNEQFF NA TRBJ2-1 14 NA TRBV5-4
TGTGCCAGCAGCTACAGGGGCTACGAGCAGTACTTC CASSYRGYEQYF NA TRBJ2-7 12 TRBD1 TRBV11-2
TGTGCCAGCAGTTACGCGAGAAACACTGAAGCTTTCTTT CASSYARNTEAFF NA TRBJ1-1 13 NA TRBV6-5
TGCGCCAGCAGCACCGGGACAGGGCTGAATTCACCCCTCCACTTT CASSTGTGLNSPLHF NA TRBJ1-6 15 TRBD1 TRBV5-1
TGTGCCAGCAGTGAAGCGGGACAGCACGGGGTCTATGGCTACACCTTC CASSEAGQHGVYGYTF NA TRBJ1-2 16 TRBD1 TRBV6-1
TGTGCCACCAGCAGGACAGGATCCAGGGCCAACGTCCTGACTTTC CATSRTGSRANVLTF NA TRBJ2-6 15 NA TRBV15
NA CASILESSQPQHF NA TRBJ1-5 13 NA TRBV6-6
TGCGCCAGCAGCCAAGGAGGGTCAATATATGGCTACACCTTC CASSQGGSIYGYTF NA TRBJ1-2 14 NA TRBV4-1
TGTGCTAGTGGTTATTGGTATCAGGGGAAGAGTAGCTATGGCTACACCTTC CASGYWYQGKSSYGYTF once TRBJ1-2 17 NA TRBV12-5
TGTGCCAGCAGCTCCGGCGGGACTGAAGCTTCCTTT CASSSGGTEASF NA TRBJ1-1 12 NA TRBV7-9
TGTGCCAGCAGCCAAGATATTAGGCAGCGGACAGTGAACACTGAAGCTTTCTTT CASSQDIRQRTVNTEAFF NA TRBJ1-1 18 NA TRBV14
TGCGCCAGCAGCCAAGATTTGGTAGACAGGGAATCCTATGGCTACACCTTC CASSQDLVDRESYGYTF NA TRBJ1-2 17 TRBD1 TRBV4-1
TGTGCCAGCAGCTTAGTTGGGACAGGCGCATCGACTAATGAAAAACTGTTTTTT CASSLVGTGASTNEKLFF NA TRBJ1-4 18 TRBD1 TRBV7-8
TGTGCCAGCAGTTTCCGGACAGGAGGCTCCTACGAGCAGTACTTC CASSFRTGGSYEQYF NA TRBJ2-7 15 TRBD1 TRBV6-6
TGTGCCAGCAGTGTAGTATCGGAGACCCAGTACTTC CASSVVSETQYF NA TRBJ2-5 12 NA TRBV6-1
TGTGCCACTAAACCCCGGACAGGCGTCTCCTCACCCCTCCACTTT CATKPRTGVSSPLHF NA TRBJ1-6 15 TRBD1 TRBV6-5
TGTGCCAGCAGTGAATTCGGTGGGACTAGCACAGATACGCAGTATTTT CASSEFGGTSTDTQYF NA TRBJ2-3 16 NA TRBV2
TGCGCCAGCAGCTTGGCAGACAGGCCTAGCACAGATACGCAGTATTTT CASSLADRPSTDTQYF NA TRBJ2-3 16 NA TRBV5-1